Following are 25 T cell receptor beta chains from one sample sequenced in a study of blood T cell repertoires in COVID-19. The table came from immunoSEQ multiplex PCR; TCRdb's copy has only in-frame clones and leaves some out. The sample has around 130,000 clones; 84% are singletons. Sequenced: peripheral blood. The receptors come from a woman in her sixties or seventies with acute or convalescent COVID-19.

In its sample, this clone was seen many times. This sequence joins TRBV24-1 and TRBJ2-1, with a weak D call TRBD1 (6 bases). V was shortened by 0 bases and J by 6 bases, with 8 bases between the two germline ends. There are 14 residues in the CDR3. The germline V gene has CDR1 KGHDR and CDR2 SFDVKD. For the CDR3, the DNA is TGTGCCACCAGTGATTTGAGGGACACCAATGAGCAGTTCTTC. The encoded protein is CATSDLRDTNEQFF.

CDR3 region: CASSIATGGGRTEAFF. The CDR3 DNA reads as TGTGCCAGCTCAATCGCGACAGGGGGCGGGCGCACTGAAGCTTTCTTT. The chain employs TRBV18 and TRBJ1-1; 10 positions agree with TRBD1. Germline loops: CDR1 KGHSH, CDR2 LQKENI. V was clipped by 5 bases and J by 4 bases; unmatched bases: 10. CDR3 size: 16 residues.

The chain is built from TRBV7-9 and TRBJ2-5; weak D call: TRBD2 (6 bases). Germline lookup yields CDR1 SEHNR and CDR2 FQNEAQ (reference sequence). This CDR3 has 14 residues. The V gene lost 3 bases and the J gene lost 5 bases, with 13 bases spanning the gap. As DNA, the CDR3 is TGTGCCAGCAGCTTCGGGGAGGTGGGGGAGACCCAGTACTTC. Translated, it gives CASSFGEVGETQYF.

This rearrangement joins TRBV3-1 (or the pseudogene TRBV3-2) to TRBJ1-1; D is unclear. The CDR3 is made up of 13 amino acids. Germline V gene data show CDR1 as LGHDT and CDR2 as YNNKEL (reference sequence). V was pared by 3 bases and J by 6 bases, with 11 bases between. CDR3 nucleotides: TGTGCCAGCAGCCAGGCCGTTGGGCCTGAAGCTTTCTTT. It encodes CASSQAVGPEAFF.

The CDR3 DNA is TGTGCCAGCAGTCTTGGACAGCCCCAATTCGGCCCTGAAGCTTTCTTT. Residues: CASSLGQPQFGPEAFF. V usage is TRBV27 and J usage is TRBJ1-1, with D possibly TRBD1 on 6 matching bases. Between the trimmed V and J ends, which lost 5 bases and 6 bases, there was a span of 22 bases. The CDR3 runs to 16 residues. Germline CDR1 is MNHEY and CDR2 is SMNVEV (reference sequence).

The rearrangement links TRBV3-1 (or the pseudogene TRBV3-2) to TRBJ1-1; TRBD1 might be the D (6 bases). V shed 6 bases and J shed 1 base, with 18 bases lying between them. Germline V gene data show CDR1 as LGHDT and CDR2 as YNNKEL (reference sequence). This CDR3 comprises 16 residues. As DNA, the CDR3 is TGTGCCAGCAGTCGGACCCCGGGACAAGGGAACACTGAAGCTTTCTTT. Protein product: CASSRTPGQGNTEAFF.

The chain uses TRBV30 and TRBJ1-4, with D unclear. The CDR3 is 14 residues long. Trimming shortened V by 0 bases and J by 8 bases, and 13 bases separated the two germline ends. Germline V gene lookup returns CDR1 GTSNPN and CDR2 SVGIG (reference sequence). The CDR3 loop reads CAWSVRAGGEKLFF. The CDR3 DNA is TGTGCCTGGAGTGTACGTGCAGGAGGGGAAAAACTGTTTTTT.

V and J are TRBV7-9 and TRBJ1-2; weak D call: TRBD1 (6 bases). Trimming cost V 3 bases and J 2 bases, with 13 bases left between them. Germline CDR1 is SEHNR and CDR2 is FQNEAQ (reference sequence). This CDR3 is 15 amino acids long. The CDR3 sequence is CASSFTDRQNYGYTF. In DNA form, the CDR3 reads TGTGCCAGCAGCTTCACGGACAGACAGAACTATGGCTACACCTTC.

This sequence joins TRBV7-2 and TRBJ2-2, with D possibly matching TRBD2 (7 bases). The CDR3 has 15 residues. Germline V CDR1 and CDR2: SGHTA, FQGNSA. The V end was cut by 0 bases, the J end by 7 bases, with 12 bases between. The CDR3 reads CASSLAGGRVGELFF. The CDR3 nucleotides read TGTGCCAGCAGCTTAGCGGGGGGGCGCGTCGGGGAGCTGTTTTTT.

This clone was recorded a few times. This chain uses TRBV3-1 (or the pseudogene TRBV3-2) with TRBJ1-1; TRBD1 matches at 9 bases. This CDR3 comprises 15 residues. CDR1 is LGHDT and CDR2 is YNNKEL in the germline V gene (reference sequence). The V gene end was trimmed by 1 base and the J gene end by 2 bases; junction bases not matched to a gene: 2. CDR3 region: CASSQGDRVNTEAFF. The CDR3, as DNA: TGTGCCAGCAGCCAAGGGGACAGGGTTAACACTGAAGCTTTCTTT.

The chain employs TRBV4-1 and TRBJ2-3; D is ambiguous. Germline values: CDR1 MGHRA, CDR2 YSYEKL. The CDR3 length is 15 residues. The germline V and J ends were trimmed by 0 bases and 2 bases, with 9 bases remaining between them. The CDR3 coding sequence is TGCGCCAGCAGCCAAGATCCGAGAGTCACAGATACGCAGTATTTT. Protein product: CASSQDPRVTDTQYF.

This rearrangement joins TRBV19 to TRBJ1-6, with D perhaps matching TRBD1 (6 bases). The germline V and J ends were trimmed by 4 bases and 8 bases, with 9 bases remaining between them. CDR3 length: 13 residues. Germline CDR1 LNHDA, CDR2 SQIVND (reference sequence). This chain's CDR3 is CASSRGGDSPLHF. CDR3 sequence (DNA): TGTGCCAGTAGTAGAGGGGGAGATTCACCCCTCCACTTT. Using reference TRBV19 and TRBJ1-6 for the parts outside the CDR3, the full variable domain is DGGITQSPKYLFRKEGQNVTLSCEQNLNHDAMYWYRQDPGQGLRLIYYSQIVNDFQKGDIAEGYSVSREKKESFPLTVTSAQKNPTAFYLCASSRGGDSPLHFGNGTRLTVT.

The CDR3, as DNA: TGTGCCAGCAGTGAATCCGGGACAGGACGGGAAAAACTGTTTTTT. Encoded protein: CASSESGTGREKLFF. This rearrangement joins TRBV6-1 to TRBJ1-4; 8 nucleotides line up with TRBD1. V was clipped by 2 bases and J by 8 bases; unmatched bases: 7. This CDR3 spans 15 amino acids. Germline values: CDR1 MNHNS, CDR2 SASEGT.

CDR3 in amino acids: CASSPQGGNEQFF. The CDR3 nucleotides read TGTGCCAGCAGCCCTCAGGGGGGAAATGAGCAGTTCTTC. The chain joins TRBV14 to TRBJ2-1; D might be TRBD1 (7 bases). Trimming took 4 bases from V and 7 from J, leaving 11 bases between them. The germline V gene has CDR1 SGHDN and CDR2 FVKESK. The CDR3 spans 13 residues.

The rearrangement joins TRBV11-2 to TRBJ2-7, with TRBD1 identical over 10 bases. Per germline, CDR1 SGHAT and CDR2 FQNNGV. The V and J ends lost 6 bases and 2 bases, in that order; junction bases with no gene match: 4. The CDR3 covers 14 residues. This chain's CDR3 is CASSLDRGAYEQYF. For the CDR3, the DNA is TGTGCCAGCAGTTTGGACAGGGGGGCCTACGAGCAGTACTTC.

V usage is TRBV6-6 and J usage is TRBJ1-5, with TRBD1 matching 12 bases. Germline V gives CDR1 MNHNY, CDR2 SVGAGI (reference sequence). V lost 6 bases to trimming and J lost 7 bases; unmatched junction nucleotides: 10. The CDR3 sequence is 16 residues long. The CDR3 here is CASSLNAGTGGQPQHF. In DNA, the CDR3 is TGTGCCAGCAGCCTGAACGCCGGGACAGGGGGCCAGCCCCAGCATTTT.

The rearrangement links TRBV18 to TRBJ2-7; a weak D match, TRBD1 (6 bases). Trimming removed 5 bases at V and 3 bases at J, with 14 bases between. The CDR3 runs to 14 residues. Germline CDR1 reads KGHSH; CDR2 reads LQKENI. CDR3 sequence reads: CASSSSLDSYEQYV. The CDR3 DNA reads TGTGCCAGCTCATCATCGTTGGACAGCTACGAGCAGTACGTC.

For this clone: Compared with germline, one end of the junction differs, possibly owing to a read error. The chain has TRBV4-1 and TRBJ2-1, with D maybe TRBD2 (5 bases). Germline CDR1 reads MGHRA; CDR2 reads YSYEKL. The CDR3 runs 12 residues. The chain's CDR3 is CASSQDLGSVVF. The CDR3 bases are TGCGCCAGCAGCCAAGATCTTGGTAGCGTAGTCTTC.

The chain joins TRBV30 to TRBJ2-5; 7 bases line up with TRBD2. The CDR3 sequence is 13 residues long. Trimming cost V 4 bases and J 3 bases; bases outside gene matches: 5. Germline loops: CDR1 GTSNPN, CDR2 SVGIG (reference sequence). CDR3 region: CAWTPGTKETQYF. As DNA, the CDR3 is TGTGCCTGGACTCCAGGGACTAAAGAGACCCAGTACTTC. The complete variable domain, with remaining parts taken from reference TRBV30 and TRBJ2-5, reads SQTIHQWPATLVQPVGSPLSLECTVEGTSNPNLYWYRQAAGRGLQLLFYSVGIGQISSEVPQNLSASRPQDRQFILSSKKLLLSDSGFYLCAWTPGTKETQYFGPGTRLLVL.

This rearrangement joins TRBV7-8 to TRBJ1-5, with D perhaps TRBD1 (6 bases). CDR1 SGHVS and CDR2 FQNEAQ come from the germline V gene. The germline V and J ends were trimmed by 6 bases and 0 bases, with 12 bases remaining between them. CDR3 length equals 15 residues. The CDR3 DNA is TGTGCCAGCAGTTTACAGGGTGGTAGCAATCAGCCCCAGCATTTT. This gives the protein CASSLQGGSNQPQHF.

This clone occurred once. The chain links TRBV29-1 to TRBJ1-1; no reliable D call. The CDR3 length is 13 residues. Trimming stripped 1 base from V and 4 bases from J, with 10 bases between. Germline loops: CDR1 SQVTM, CDR2 ANQGSEA. The CDR3 DNA reads TGCAGCGTTGAAGGTGGTCTAGGCACTGAAGCTTTCTTT. This gives the protein CSVEGGLGTEAFF.

This clone was counted a single time. The chain has TRBV2 and TRBJ2-1; perhaps TRBD1 as D (5 bases). Germline CDR1 and CDR2: SNHLY and FYNNEI. V was clipped by 3 bases and J by 7 bases, with 7 bases between them. The CDR3 has 12 residues. The CDR3 is CASSDRENEQFF. The DNA of the CDR3 is TGTGCCAGCAGTGACAGGGAAAATGAGCAGTTCTTC.

The chain couples TRBV5-4 to TRBJ2-5; D is uncertain. Trimming removed 4 bases at V and 2 bases at J, with 12 bases between. This CDR3 has 14 amino acids. Germline V lookup: CDR1 SGHNT, CDR2 YYREEE (reference sequence). The chain's CDR3 is CASSPDTKQETQYF. The CDR3 DNA follows: TGTGCCAGCAGCCCCGACACAAAGCAAGAGACCCAGTACTTC.

This chain uses TRBV7-9 with TRBJ1-6, with D possibly matching TRBD1 (6 bases). Trimming cost V 0 bases and J 6 bases, with 12 bases left between them. The germline V gene has CDR1 SEHNR and CDR2 FQNEAQ (reference sequence). The CDR3 length is 16 residues. The CDR3 region has the DNA TGTGCCAGCAGCTTAGCACTGGGCAGGGGTAATTCACCCCTCCACTTT. Translated: CASSLALGRGNSPLHF.

The CDR3 loop reads CAISEGGNGYTF. As DNA, the CDR3 is TGTGCCATCAGTGAAGGAGGGAATGGCTACACCTTC. The chain employs TRBV10-3 and TRBJ1-2; D uncertain. Germline lookup yields CDR1 ENHRY and CDR2 SYGVKD. The CDR3 covers 12 residues. Between the trimmed V and J ends, which lost 3 bases and 6 bases, there was a span of 8 bases.